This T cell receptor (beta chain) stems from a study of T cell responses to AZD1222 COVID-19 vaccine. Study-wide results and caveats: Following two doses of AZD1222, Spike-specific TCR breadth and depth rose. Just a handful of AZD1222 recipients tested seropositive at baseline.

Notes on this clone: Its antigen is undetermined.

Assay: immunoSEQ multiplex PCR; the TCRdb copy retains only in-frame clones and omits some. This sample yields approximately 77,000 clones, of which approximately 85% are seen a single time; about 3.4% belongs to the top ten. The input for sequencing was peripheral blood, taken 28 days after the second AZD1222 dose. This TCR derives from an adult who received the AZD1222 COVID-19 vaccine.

The CDR3 DNA is TGTGCCAGCAGTTGGGGACAGGGGGGATCTAGAACTGAAGCTTTCTTT. Amino acid sequence: CASSWGQGGSRTEAFF. The chain recombines TRBV5-6 with TRBJ1-1; 11 nucleotides match TRBD1. V dropped 5 bases and J dropped 5; count of bases not matched to a gene: 11. Germline CDR1 SGHDT, CDR2 YYEEEE. This CDR3 contains 16 residues.